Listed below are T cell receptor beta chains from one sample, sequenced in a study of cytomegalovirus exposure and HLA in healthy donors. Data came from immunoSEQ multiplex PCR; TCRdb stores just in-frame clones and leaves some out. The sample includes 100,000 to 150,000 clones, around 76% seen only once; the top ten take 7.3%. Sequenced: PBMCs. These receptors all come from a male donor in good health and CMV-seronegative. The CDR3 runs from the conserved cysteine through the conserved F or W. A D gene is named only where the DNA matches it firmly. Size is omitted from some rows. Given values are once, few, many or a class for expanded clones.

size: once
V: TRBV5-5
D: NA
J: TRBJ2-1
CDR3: CASSLEPRDYEQFF
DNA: TGTGCCAGCAGCTTGGAGCCCCGAGACTATGAGCAGTTCTTC

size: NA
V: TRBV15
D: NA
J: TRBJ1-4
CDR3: CATSSAEGANEKLFF
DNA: TGTGCCACCAGCAGTGCTGAAGGGGCTAATGAAAAACTGTTTTTT

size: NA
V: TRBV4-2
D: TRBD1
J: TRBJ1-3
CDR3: CASSQDRRTGVNTIYF
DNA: TGTGCCAGCAGCCAAGATCGCAGGACAGGGGTAAACACCATATATTTT

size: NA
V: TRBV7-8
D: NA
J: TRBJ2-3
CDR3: CASSLSSGTDTQYF
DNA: TGTGCCAGCAGCTTATCGTCGGGCACAGATACGCAGTATTTT

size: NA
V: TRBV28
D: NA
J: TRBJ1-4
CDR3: CASSLGQGVEKLFF
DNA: TGTGCCAGCAGTTTAGGTCAGGGCGTCGAAAAACTGTTTTTT

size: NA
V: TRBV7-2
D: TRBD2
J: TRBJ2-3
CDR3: CASSLGGGPDTQYF
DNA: TGTGCCAGCAGCTTAGGCGGGGGGCCAGATACGCAGTATTTT

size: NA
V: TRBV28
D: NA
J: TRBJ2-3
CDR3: CASSKPGQRTDTQYF
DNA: TGTGCCAGCAGTAAACCGGGACAACGCACAGATACGCAGTATTTT

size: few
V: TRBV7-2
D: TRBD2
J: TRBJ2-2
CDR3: CASSFASGASNTGELFF
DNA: TGTGCCAGCAGCTTCGCTAGCGGGGCCTCGAACACCGGGGAGCTGTTTTTT

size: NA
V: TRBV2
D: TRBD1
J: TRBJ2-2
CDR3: CASSRDRGPNTGELFF
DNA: TGTGCCAGCAGCCGGGACAGGGGGCCGAACACCGGGGAGCTGTTTTTT

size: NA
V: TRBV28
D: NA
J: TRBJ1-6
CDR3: CASSFSRAYNSPLHF
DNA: TGTGCCAGCAGTTTCAGCAGGGCTTATAATTCACCCCTCCACTTT

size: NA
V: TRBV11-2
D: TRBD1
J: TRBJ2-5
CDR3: CASSLIWTGGEWQETQYF
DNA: TGTGCCAGCAGCTTAATTTGGACAGGGGGCGAATGGCAAGAGACCCAGTACTTC